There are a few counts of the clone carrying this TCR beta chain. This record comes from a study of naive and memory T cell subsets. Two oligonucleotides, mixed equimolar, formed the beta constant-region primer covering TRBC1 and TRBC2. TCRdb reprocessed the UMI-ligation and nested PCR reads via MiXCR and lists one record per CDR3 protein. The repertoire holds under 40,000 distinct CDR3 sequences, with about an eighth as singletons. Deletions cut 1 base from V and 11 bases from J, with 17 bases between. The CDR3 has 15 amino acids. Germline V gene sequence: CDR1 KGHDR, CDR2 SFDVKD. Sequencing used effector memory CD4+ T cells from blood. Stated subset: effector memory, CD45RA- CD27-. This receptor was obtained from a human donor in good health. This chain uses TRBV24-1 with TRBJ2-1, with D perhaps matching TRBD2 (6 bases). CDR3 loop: CATSDFSGRGSKQFF. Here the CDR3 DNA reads TGTGCCACCAGTGATTTTTCCGGGAGAGGGTCGAAGCAGTTCTTC.